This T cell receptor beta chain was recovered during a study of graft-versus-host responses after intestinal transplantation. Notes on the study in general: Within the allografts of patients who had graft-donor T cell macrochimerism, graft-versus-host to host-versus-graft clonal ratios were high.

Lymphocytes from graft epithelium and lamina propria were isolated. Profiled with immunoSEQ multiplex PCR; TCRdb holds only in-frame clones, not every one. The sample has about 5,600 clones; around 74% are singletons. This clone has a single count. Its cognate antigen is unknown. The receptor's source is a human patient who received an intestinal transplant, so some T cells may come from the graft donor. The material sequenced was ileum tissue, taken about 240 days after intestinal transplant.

The CDR3 is CASTPNRGGFSGNTDTQYF. DNA for the CDR3: TGTGCCAGCACCCCGAACCGGGGGGGGTTCTCCGGCAACACAGATACGCAGTATTTT. The chain is built from TRBV28 and TRBJ2-3, with TRBD2 matching over 8 bases. Trimming removed 7 bases from V and 2 bases from J; junction bases left unmatched: 20. The germline gives CDR1 MDHEN, CDR2 SYDVKM. The CDR3 length is 19 residues.